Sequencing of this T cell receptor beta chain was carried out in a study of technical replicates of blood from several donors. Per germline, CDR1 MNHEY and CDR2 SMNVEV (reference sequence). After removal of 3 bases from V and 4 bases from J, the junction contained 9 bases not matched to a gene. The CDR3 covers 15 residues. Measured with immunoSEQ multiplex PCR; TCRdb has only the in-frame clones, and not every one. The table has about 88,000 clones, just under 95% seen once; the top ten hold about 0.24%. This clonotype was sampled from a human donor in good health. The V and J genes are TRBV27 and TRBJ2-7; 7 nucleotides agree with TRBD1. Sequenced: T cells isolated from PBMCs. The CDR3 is CASSFAAGGYYEQYF. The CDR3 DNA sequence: TGTGCCAGCAGTTTTGCGGCAGGGGGTTATTACGAGCAGTACTTC.